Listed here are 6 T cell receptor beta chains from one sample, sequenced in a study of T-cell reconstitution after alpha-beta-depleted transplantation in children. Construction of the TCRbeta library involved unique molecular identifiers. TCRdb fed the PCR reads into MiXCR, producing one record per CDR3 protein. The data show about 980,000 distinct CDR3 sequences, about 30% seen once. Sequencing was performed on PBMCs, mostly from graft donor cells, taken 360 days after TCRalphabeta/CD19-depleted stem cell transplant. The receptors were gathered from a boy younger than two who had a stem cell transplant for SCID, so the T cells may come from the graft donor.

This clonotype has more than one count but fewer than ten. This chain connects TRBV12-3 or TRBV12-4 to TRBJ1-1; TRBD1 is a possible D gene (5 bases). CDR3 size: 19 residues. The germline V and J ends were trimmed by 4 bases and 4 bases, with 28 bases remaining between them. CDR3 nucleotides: TGTGCCAGCAGTTCGTACGGGGCCATTATTGGTGAGTTACTCACTGAAGCTTTCTTT. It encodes CASSSYGAIIGELLTEAFF.

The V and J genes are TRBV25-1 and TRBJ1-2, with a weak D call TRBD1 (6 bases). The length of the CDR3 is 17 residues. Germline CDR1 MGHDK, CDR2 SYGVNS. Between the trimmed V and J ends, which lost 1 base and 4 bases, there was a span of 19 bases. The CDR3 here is CASSESGAGENSYGYTF. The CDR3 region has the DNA TGTGCCAGCAGTGAATCGGGGGCCGGAGAAAATAGCTATGGCTACACCTTC.

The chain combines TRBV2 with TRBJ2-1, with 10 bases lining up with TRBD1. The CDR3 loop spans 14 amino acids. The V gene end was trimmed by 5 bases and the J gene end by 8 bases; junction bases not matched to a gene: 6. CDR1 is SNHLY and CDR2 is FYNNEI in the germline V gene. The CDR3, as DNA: TGTGCCAGCAGTCAGACAGGGGGCGGGGATGAGCAGTTCTTC. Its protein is CASSQTGGGDEQFF.

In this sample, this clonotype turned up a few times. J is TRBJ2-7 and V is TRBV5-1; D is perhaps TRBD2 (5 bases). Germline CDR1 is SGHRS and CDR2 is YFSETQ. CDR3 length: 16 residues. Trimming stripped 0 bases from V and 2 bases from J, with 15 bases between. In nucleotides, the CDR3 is TGCGCCAGCAGCTTGGCCGCGGGCTTCGCAACCTACGAGCAGTACTTC. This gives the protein CASSLAAGFATYEQYF.

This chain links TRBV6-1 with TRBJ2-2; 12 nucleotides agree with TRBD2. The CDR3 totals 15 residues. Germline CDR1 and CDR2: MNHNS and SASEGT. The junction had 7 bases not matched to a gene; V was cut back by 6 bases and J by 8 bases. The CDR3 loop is CASRRLAGAGGELFF. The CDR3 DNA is TGTGCCAGCAGACGACTAGCGGGGGCGGGGGGGGAGCTGTTTTTT.

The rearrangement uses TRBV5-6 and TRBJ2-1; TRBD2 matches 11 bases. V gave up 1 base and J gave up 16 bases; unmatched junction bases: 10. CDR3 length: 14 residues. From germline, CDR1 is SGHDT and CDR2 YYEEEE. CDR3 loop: CASSLTSGGSPRFF. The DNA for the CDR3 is TGTGCCAGCAGCTTGACTAGCGGGGGATCTCCCCGTTTCTTC.